A single T cell receptor (beta chain) is shown here with its context. Germline V lookup: CDR1 ENHRY, CDR2 SYGVKD. V was cut by 8 bases and J by 2 bases, with 10 bases left in between. The CDR3 sequence is 12 residues long. Primers included in the PCR were 60 Vbeta and 13 Jbeta primers. The assay was immunoSEQ multiplex PCR, and TCRdb's table has in-frame clones only and misses some. The data show under 200,000 clones, 70% to 85% seen once. At the time of sampling, donors were nominally healthy, though unrecorded immune exposures were likely. The data originate from a study of cytomegalovirus exposure and HLA in healthy donors.

The TCR sequence derives from a woman in her thirties or forties in good health and CMV-seronegative. Sequencing was carried out using PBMCs. The chain joins TRBV10-3 to TRBJ2-7; D is possibly TRBD1 (5 bases). The CDR3: CAIQGNAYEQYF. The CDR3 DNA follows: TGTGCCATCCAGGGTAATGCCTACGAGCAGTACTTC.